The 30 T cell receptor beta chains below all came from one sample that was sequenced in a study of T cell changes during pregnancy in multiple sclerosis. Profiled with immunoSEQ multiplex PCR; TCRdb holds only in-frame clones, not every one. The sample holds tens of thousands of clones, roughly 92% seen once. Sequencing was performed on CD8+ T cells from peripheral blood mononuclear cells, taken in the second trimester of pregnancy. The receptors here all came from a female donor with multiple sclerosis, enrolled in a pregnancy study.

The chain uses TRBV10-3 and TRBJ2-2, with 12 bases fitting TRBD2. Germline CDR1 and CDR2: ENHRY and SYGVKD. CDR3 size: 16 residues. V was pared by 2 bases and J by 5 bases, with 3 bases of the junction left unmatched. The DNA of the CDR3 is TGTGCCATCAGTGAGGGGACTAGCGGGTTTACCGGGGAGCTGTTTTTT. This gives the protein CAISEGTSGFTGELFF.

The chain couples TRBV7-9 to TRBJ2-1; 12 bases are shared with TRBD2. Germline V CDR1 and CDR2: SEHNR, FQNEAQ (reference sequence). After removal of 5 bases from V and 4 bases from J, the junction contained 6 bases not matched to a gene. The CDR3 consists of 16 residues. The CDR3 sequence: CASSHTSGRRYNEQFF. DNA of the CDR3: TGTGCCAGCAGCCATACTAGCGGGAGGCGATACAATGAGCAGTTCTTC.

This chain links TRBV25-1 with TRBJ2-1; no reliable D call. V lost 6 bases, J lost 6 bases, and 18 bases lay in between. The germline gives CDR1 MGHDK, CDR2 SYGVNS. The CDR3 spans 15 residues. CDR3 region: CASSGFGMSSNEQFF. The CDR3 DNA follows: TGTGCCAGCAGCGGGTTTGGTATGTCGTCCAATGAGCAGTTCTTC.

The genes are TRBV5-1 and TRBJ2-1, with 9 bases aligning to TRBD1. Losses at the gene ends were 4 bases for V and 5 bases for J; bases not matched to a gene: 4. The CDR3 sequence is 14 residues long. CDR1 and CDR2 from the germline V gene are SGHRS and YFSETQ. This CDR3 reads CASSRWTGDNEQFF. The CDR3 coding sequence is TGCGCCAGCAGCCGATGGACAGGGGACAATGAGCAGTTCTTC.

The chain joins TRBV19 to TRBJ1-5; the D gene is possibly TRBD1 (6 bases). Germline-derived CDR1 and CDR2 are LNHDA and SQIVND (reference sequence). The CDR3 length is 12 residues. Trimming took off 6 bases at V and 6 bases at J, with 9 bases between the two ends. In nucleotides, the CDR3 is TGTGCCAGTAGACAGGGCGGTCAGCCCCAGCATTTT. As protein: CASRQGGQPQHF.

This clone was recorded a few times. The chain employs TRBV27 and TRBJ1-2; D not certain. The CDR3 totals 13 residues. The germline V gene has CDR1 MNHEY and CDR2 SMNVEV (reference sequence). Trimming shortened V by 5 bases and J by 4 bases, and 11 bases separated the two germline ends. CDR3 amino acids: CASSPFLFYGYTF. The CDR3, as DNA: TGTGCCAGCAGTCCATTTTTGTTCTATGGCTACACCTTC.

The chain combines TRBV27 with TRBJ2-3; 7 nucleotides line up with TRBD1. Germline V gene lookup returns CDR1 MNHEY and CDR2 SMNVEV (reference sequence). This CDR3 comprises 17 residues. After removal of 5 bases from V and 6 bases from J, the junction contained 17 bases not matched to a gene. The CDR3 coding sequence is TGTGCCAGCAGTAATCCGGGACAGAGGGGTTGGGGGGATACGCAGTATTTT. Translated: CASSNPGQRGWGDTQYF.

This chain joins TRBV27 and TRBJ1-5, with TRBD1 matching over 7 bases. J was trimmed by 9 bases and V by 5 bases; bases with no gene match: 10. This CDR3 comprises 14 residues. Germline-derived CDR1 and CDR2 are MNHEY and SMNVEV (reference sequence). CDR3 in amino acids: CASSINRGGTPQHF. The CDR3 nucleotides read TGTGCCAGCAGTATAAACAGGGGTGGAACGCCCCAGCATTTT.

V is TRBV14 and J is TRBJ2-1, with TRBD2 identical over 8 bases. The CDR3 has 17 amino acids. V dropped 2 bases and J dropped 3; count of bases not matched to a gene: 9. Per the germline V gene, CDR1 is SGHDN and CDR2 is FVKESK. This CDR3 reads CASSQRLAIDYYNEQFF. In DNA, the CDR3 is TGTGCCAGCAGCCAACGACTAGCGATCGATTACTACAATGAGCAGTTCTTC.

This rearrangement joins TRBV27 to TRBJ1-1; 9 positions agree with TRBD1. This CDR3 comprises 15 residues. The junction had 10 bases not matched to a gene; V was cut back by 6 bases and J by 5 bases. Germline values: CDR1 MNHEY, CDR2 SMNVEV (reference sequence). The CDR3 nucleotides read TGTGCCAGCAGCCCGACGACAGGGGGAGGAACTGAAGCTTTCTTT. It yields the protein CASSPTTGGGTEAFF.

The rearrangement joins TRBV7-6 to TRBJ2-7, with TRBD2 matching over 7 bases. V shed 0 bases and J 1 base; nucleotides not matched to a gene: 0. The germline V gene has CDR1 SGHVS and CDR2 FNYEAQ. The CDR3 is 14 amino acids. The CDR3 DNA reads TGTGCCAGCAGCTTAGCGGGAGGGTCCTACGAGCAGTACTTC. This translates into CASSLAGGSYEQYF. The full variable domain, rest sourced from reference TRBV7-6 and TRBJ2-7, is GAGVSQSPRYKVTKRGQDVALRCDPISGHVSLYWYRQALGQGPEFLTYFNYEAQQDKSGLPNDRFSAERPEGSISTLTIQRTEQRDSAMYRCASSLAGGSYEQYFGPGTRLTVT.

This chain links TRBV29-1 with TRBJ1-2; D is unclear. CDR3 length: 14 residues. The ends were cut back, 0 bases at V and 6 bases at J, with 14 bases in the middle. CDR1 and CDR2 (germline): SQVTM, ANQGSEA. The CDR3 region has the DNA TGCAGCGTTGAAGATCCCGCAGGCTGGGATGGCTACACCTTC. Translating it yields CSVEDPAGWDGYTF. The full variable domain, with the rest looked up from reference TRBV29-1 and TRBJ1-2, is SAVISQKPSRDICQRGTSLTIQCQVDSQVTMMFWYRQQPGQSLTLIATANQGSEATYESGFVIDKFPISRPNLTFSTLTVSNMSPEDSSIYLCSVEDPAGWDGYTFGSGTRLTVV.

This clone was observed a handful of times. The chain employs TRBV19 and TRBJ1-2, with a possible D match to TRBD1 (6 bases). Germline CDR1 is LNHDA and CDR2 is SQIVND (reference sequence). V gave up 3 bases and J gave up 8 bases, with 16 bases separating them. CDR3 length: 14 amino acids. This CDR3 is CASSITGGAYGYTF. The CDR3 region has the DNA TGTGCCAGTAGTATCACGGGGGGGGCCTACGGCTACACCTTC.

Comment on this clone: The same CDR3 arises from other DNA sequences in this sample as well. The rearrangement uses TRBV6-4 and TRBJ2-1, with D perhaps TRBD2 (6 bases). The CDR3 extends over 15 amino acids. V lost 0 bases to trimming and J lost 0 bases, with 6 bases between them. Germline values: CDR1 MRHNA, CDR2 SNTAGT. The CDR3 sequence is CASSDSSGSYNEQFF. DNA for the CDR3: TGTGCCAGCAGTGACTCTAGCGGCTCCTACAATGAGCAGTTCTTC.

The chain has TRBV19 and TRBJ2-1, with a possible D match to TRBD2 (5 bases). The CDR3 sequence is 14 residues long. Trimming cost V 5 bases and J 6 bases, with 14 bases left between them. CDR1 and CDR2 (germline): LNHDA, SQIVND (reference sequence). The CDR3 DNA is TGTGCCAGTAGTGCTATGGAGGACCTCAATGAGCAGTTCTTC. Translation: CASSAMEDLNEQFF.

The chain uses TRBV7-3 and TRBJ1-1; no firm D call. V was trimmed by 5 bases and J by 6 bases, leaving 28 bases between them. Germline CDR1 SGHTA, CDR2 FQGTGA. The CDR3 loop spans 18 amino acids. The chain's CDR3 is CASSMRLLTAWKSAEAFF. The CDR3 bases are TGTGCCAGCAGCATGCGACTCTTGACCGCATGGAAATCCGCTGAAGCTTTCTTT.

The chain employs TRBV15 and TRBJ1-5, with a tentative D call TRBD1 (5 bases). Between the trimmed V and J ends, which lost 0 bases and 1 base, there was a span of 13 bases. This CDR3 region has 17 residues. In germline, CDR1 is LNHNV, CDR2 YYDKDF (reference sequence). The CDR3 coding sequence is TGTGCCACCAGCAGAGATTACGGCGGGGCGAGCAATCAGCCCCAGCATTTT. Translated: CATSRDYGGASNQPQHF.

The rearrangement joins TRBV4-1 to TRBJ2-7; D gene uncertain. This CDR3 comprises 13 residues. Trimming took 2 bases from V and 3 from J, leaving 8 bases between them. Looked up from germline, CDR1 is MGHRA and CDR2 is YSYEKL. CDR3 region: CASSQWLSYEQYF. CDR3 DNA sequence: TGCGCCAGCAGCCAATGGTTGAGCTACGAGCAGTACTTC.

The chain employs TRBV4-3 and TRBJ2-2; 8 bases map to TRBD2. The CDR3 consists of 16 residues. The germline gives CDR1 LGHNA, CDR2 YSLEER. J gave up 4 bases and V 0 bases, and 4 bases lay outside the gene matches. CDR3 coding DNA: TGCGCCAGCAGCCAAGATACGGCGGGAGGCACCGGGGAGCTGTTTTTT. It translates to CASSQDTAGGTGELFF.

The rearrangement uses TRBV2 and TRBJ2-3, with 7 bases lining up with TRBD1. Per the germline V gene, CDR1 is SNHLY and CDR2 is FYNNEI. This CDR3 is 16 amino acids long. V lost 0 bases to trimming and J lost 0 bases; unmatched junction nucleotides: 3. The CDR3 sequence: CASSEAGTASTDTQYF. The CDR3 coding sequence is TGTGCCAGCAGTGAAGCGGGGACAGCGAGCACAGATACGCAGTATTTT. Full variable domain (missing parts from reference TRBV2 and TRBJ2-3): EPEVTQTPSHQVTQMGQEVILRCVPISNHLYFYWYRQILGQKVEFLVSFYNNEISEKSEIFDDQFSVERPDGSNFTLKIRSTKLEDSAMYFCASSEAGTASTDTQYFGPGTRLTVL.

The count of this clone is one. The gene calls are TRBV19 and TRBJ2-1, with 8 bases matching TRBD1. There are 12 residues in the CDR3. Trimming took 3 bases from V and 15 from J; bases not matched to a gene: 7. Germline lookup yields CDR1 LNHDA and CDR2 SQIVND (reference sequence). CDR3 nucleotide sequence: TGTGCCAGTAGTATGGGACAGGACGCCCTGTTCTTC. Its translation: CASSMGQDALFF.

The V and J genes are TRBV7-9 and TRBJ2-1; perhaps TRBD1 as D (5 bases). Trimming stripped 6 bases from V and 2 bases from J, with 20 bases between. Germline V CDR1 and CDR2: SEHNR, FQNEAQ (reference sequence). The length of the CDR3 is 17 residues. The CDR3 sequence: CASSHNRPLGPYNEQFF. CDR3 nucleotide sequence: TGTGCCAGCAGTCACAACCGCCCGTTGGGGCCCTACAATGAGCAGTTCTTC.

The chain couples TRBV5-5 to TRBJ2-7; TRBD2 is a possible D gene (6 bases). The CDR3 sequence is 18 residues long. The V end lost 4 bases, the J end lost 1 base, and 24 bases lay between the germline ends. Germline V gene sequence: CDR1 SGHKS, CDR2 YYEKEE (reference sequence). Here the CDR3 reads CASSPKEIRTGLSYEQYF. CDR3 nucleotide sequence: TGTGCCAGCAGCCCCAAGGAGATCCGGACGGGACTTTCCTACGAGCAGTACTTC.

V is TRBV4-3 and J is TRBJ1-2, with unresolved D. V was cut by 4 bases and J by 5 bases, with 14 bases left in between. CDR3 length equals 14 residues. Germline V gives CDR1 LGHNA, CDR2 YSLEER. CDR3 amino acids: CASSPMMEQYGYTF. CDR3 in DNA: TGCGCCAGCAGCCCGATGATGGAACAGTATGGCTACACCTTC.

The CDR3 DNA follows: TGTGCTAGTGGTTTGGGCTCGACAGGGAAGGAGACCCAGTACTTC. Its protein product is CASGLGSTGKETQYF. This rearrangement joins TRBV12-5 to TRBJ2-5, with 7 bases lining up with TRBD1. The CDR3 totals 15 residues. V dropped 1 base and J dropped 5; count of bases not matched to a gene: 7. Per the germline V gene, CDR1 is LGHNT and CDR2 is FRNRAP.

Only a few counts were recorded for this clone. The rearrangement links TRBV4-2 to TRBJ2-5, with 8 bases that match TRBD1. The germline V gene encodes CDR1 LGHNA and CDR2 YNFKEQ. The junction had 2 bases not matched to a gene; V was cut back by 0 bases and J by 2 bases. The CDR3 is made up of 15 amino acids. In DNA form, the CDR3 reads TGTGCCAGCAGCCAAGAAAGACAGGGGCAAGAGACCCAGTACTTC. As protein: CASSQERQGQETQYF.

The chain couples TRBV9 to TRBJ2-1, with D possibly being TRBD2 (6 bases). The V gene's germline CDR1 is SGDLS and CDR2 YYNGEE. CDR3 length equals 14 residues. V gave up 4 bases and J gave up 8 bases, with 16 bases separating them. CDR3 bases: TGTGCCAGCAGCCGGGCGGGATCTTCAGATGAGCAGTTCTTC. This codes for CASSRAGSSDEQFF.

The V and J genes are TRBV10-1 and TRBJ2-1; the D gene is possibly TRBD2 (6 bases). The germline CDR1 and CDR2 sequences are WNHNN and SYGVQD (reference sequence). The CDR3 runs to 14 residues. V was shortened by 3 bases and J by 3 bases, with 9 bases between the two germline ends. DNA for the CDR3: TGCGCCAGCAGTGATTCAGCGGGCTACAATGAGCAGTTCTTC. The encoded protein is CASSDSAGYNEQFF.

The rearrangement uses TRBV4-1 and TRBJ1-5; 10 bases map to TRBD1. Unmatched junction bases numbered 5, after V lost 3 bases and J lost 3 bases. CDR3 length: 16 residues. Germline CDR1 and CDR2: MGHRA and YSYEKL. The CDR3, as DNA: TGCGCCAGCAGCCAGGGGACAGGGGCTCCCAATCAGCCCCAGCATTTT. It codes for CASSQGTGAPNQPQHF.

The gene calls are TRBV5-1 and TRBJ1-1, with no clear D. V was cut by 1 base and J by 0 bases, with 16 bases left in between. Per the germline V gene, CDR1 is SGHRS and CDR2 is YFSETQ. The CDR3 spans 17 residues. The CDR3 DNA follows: TGCGCCAGCAGCTTGCAAGGAGGCAGCATAATGAACACTGAAGCTTTCTTT. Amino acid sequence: CASSLQGGSIMNTEAFF. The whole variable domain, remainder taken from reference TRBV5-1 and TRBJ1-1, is KAGVTQTPRYLIKTRGQQVTLSCSPISGHRSVSWYQQTPGQGLQFLFEYFSETQRNKGNFPGRFSGRQFSNSRSEMNVSTLELGDSALYLCASSLQGGSIMNTEAFFGQGTRLTVV.